This T cell receptor (beta chain) originates from a study of shared clonotypes between healthy human individuals. Overall study context: The cohort comprised a couple of women and a few men. Their ages spanned 18 to 49 years. Study-level points and caveats: As a rule, naive subsets had a larger estimated richness than memory subsets.

Positively selected for CCR7, the CD45RO-negative cells used as naive CD8 cells excluded terminally differentiated effector memory CD45RA+ cells. Deletions cut 0 bases from V and 4 bases from J, with 13 bases between. Germline V gene sequence: CDR1 MGHRA, CDR2 YSYEKL. This CDR3 comprises 16 residues. About this clone itself: The antigen remains unidentified.

TCRdb keeps only in-frame clones here, not all; method: immunoSEQ multiplex PCR. The repertoire holds hundreds of thousands of clones, with approximately 96% as singletons. This sequence originates from a woman aged 25-40 years in good health. The chain couples TRBV4-1 to TRBJ1-5, with no clear D. The sample taken for sequencing was naive CD8+ T cells sorted from blood. CDR3 bases: TGCGCCAGCAGCCAAGATCTTTACAGCACAAATCAGCCCCAGCATTTT. Encoded protein: CASSQDLYSTNQPQHF.